A selection of T cell receptor beta chains follows, all from one sample in a study of a mutant IDH1 vaccine in newly diagnosed glioma. Sequencing was performed with immunoSEQ multiplex PCR; in TCRdb, only in-frame clones are kept and a portion is missing. The repertoire holds roughly 60,000 clones, with about 86% as singletons. Antigens for these TCRs are unknown. Sequencing was performed on PBMCs, taken from a glioma patient whose treatment included an IDH1 peptide vaccine. The source is a woman aged 50 to 60 with glioma. Both conserved end residues are part of each CDR3. The order of the fields is D gene, clone size, V gene, J gene, CDR3 DNA, CDR3 protein. The D gene is left open where the match is weak. The listing skips clone size in some rows; elsewhere it reads once, few, many or a size class.

d_call: NA; clone_size: few; v_call: TRBV27; j_call: TRBJ1-5; cdr3_nt: TGTGCCAGCAGTTTATTTGAAGGTGGCAATCAGCCCCAGCATTTT; cdr3_aa: CASSLFEGGNQPQHF
d_call: NA; clone_size: few; v_call: TRBV4-2; j_call: TRBJ1-2; cdr3_nt: TGTGCCAGCAGCCAAATTCCCATGGACTATGGCTACACCTTC; cdr3_aa: CASSQIPMDYGYTF
d_call: NA; clone_size: NA; v_call: TRBV5-5; j_call: TRBJ1-6; cdr3_nt: TGTGCCAGCAGCTTGCAGGCAGGGAGATATAATTCACCCCTCCACTTT; cdr3_aa: CASSLQAGRYNSPLHF
d_call: NA; clone_size: once; v_call: TRBV9; j_call: TRBJ1-5; cdr3_nt: TGTGCCAGCAGCGTAGGAAAAGGGGAAAATCAGCCCCAGCATTTT; cdr3_aa: CASSVGKGENQPQHF
d_call: NA; clone_size: NA; v_call: TRBV11-3; j_call: TRBJ1-2; cdr3_nt: TGTGCCAGCAGCTTGGACGGTTATGGCTACACCTTC; cdr3_aa: CASSLDGYGYTF
d_call: NA; clone_size: NA; v_call: TRBV4-3; j_call: TRBJ1-6; cdr3_nt: TGCGCCAGCAGCCAGATGGGGGGCTCCTATAATTCACCCCTCCACTTT; cdr3_aa: CASSQMGGSYNSPLHF
d_call: NA; clone_size: NA; v_call: TRBV27; j_call: TRBJ1-1; cdr3_nt: TGTGCCAGCAGGCTGGGACCGGGAATGAACACTGAAGCTTTCTTT; cdr3_aa: CASRLGPGMNTEAFF
d_call: NA; clone_size: once; v_call: TRBV5-6; j_call: TRBJ2-3; cdr3_nt: TGTGCCAGCAGCTCCCATAGCACAGATACGCAGTATTTT; cdr3_aa: CASSSHSTDTQYF
d_call: NA; clone_size: NA; v_call: TRBV5-1; j_call: TRBJ2-7; cdr3_nt: TGCGCCAGCAGCTTGGACGCCTCCTACGAGCAGTACTTC; cdr3_aa: CASSLDASYEQYF
d_call: TRBD1; clone_size: NA; v_call: TRBV2; j_call: TRBJ1-5; cdr3_nt: TGTGCCAGCAAGAGACAGGGAGTCAGCAATCAGCCCCAGCATTTT; cdr3_aa: CASKRQGVSNQPQHF
d_call: NA; clone_size: few; v_call: TRBV7-9; j_call: TRBJ1-1; cdr3_nt: TGTGCCAGCAGCTTAAGCCGCTTGAACACTGAAGCTTTCTTT; cdr3_aa: CASSLSRLNTEAFF
d_call: NA; clone_size: NA; v_call: TRBV28; j_call: TRBJ1-5; cdr3_nt: TGTGCCAGCAGTTTCGGTCAGCCCCAGCATTTT; cdr3_aa: CASSFGQPQHF
d_call: TRBD1; clone_size: NA; v_call: TRBV5-1; j_call: TRBJ2-7; cdr3_nt: TGCGCCAGCAGCTTGGCCGGGACAGGGGGCAACGAGCAGTACTTC; cdr3_aa: CASSLAGTGGNEQYF
d_call: TRBD1; clone_size: NA; v_call: TRBV29-1; j_call: TRBJ1-6; cdr3_nt: TGCAGCGTCGCCGGGACAGGGGTTAATTCACCCCTCCACTTT; cdr3_aa: CSVAGTGVNSPLHF
d_call: TRBD2; clone_size: NA; v_call: TRBV19; j_call: TRBJ2-1; cdr3_nt: TGTGCCAGTAGCGCTAGCGGGGTCTACAATGAGCAGTTCTTC; cdr3_aa: CASSASGVYNEQFF
d_call: NA; clone_size: NA; v_call: TRBV7-9; j_call: TRBJ1-1; cdr3_nt: TGTGCCAGCAGCTCTTCATTTATAGGGGGGAACACTGAAGCTTTCTTT; cdr3_aa: CASSSSFIGGNTEAFF
d_call: NA; clone_size: NA; v_call: TRBV11-3; j_call: TRBJ1-2; cdr3_nt: TGTGCCAGCAGCCGCGGAACTACAGGGCGCTATGGCTACACCTTC; cdr3_aa: CASSRGTTGRYGYTF